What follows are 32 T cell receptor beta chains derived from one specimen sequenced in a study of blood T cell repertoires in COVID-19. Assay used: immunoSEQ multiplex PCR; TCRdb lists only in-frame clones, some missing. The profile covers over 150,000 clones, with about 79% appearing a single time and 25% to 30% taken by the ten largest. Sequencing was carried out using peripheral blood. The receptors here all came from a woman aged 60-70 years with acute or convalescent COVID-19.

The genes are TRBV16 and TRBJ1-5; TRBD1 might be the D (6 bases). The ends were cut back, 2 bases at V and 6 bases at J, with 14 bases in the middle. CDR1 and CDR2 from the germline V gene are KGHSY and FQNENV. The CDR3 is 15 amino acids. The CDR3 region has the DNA TGTGCCAGCAGCCAAGAACAGGGCGGCGGTCAGCCCCAGCATTTT. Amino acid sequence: CASSQEQGGGQPQHF.

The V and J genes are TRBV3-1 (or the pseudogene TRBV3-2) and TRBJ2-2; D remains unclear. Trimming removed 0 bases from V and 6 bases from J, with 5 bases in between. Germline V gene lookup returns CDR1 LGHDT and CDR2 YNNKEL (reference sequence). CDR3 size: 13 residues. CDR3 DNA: TGTGCCAGCAGCCAAGATCAGGCCGGGGAGCTGTTTTTT. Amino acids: CASSQDQAGELFF.

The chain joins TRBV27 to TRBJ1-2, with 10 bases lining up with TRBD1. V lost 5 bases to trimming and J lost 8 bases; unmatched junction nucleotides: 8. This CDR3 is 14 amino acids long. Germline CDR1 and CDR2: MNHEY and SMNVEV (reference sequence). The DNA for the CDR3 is TGTGCCAGCAGTCGACCGGGACAGGGGCAGGGCTACACCTTC. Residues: CASSRPGQGQGYTF.

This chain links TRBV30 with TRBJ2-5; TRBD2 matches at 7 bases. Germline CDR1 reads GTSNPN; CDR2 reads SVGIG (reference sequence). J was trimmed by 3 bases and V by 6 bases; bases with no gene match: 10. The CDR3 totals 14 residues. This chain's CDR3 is CACRREGRKETQYF. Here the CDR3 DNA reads TGTGCCTGTCGGAGGGAGGGGAGGAAAGAGACCCAGTACTTC.

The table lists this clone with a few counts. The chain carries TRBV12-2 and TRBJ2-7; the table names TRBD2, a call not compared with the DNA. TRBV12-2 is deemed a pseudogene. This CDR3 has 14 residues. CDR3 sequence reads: CASRPGGASYEQYF. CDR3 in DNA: TGTGCAAGTCGCCCCGGGGGGGCTTCCTACGAGCAGTACTTC.

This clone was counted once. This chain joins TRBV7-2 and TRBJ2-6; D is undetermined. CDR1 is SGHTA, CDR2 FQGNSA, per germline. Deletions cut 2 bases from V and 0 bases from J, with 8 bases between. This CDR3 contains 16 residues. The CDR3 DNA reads TGTGCCAGCAGCTTATTACCGAGCTCTGGGGCCAACGTCCTGACTTTC. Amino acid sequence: CASSLLPSSGANVLTF.

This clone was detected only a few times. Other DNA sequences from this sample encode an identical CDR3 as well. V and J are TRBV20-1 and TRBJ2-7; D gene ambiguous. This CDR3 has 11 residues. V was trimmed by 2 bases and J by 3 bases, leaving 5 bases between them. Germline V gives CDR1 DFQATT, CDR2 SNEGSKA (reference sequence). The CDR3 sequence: CSARSGYEQYV. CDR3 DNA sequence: TGCAGTGCTAGATCGGGCTACGAGCAGTACGTC.

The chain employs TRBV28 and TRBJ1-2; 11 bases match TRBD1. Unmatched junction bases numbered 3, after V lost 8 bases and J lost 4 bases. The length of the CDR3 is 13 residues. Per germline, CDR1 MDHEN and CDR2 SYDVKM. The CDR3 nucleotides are TGTGCCAGCCACGGGACAGGGGGCTATGGCTACACCTTC. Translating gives CASHGTGGYGYTF.

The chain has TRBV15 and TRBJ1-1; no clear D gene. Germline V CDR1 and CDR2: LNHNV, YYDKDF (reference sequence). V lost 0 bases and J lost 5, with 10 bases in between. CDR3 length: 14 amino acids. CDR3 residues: CATSRDPSYTEAFF. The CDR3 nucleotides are TGTGCCACCAGCAGAGATCCGAGCTATACTGAAGCTTTCTTT.

Here the CDR3 reads CASSLGQTSQETQYF. Here the CDR3 DNA reads TGTGCCAGCAGCTTAGGACAGACCTCCCAAGAGACCCAGTACTTC. The genes are TRBV7-2 and TRBJ2-5, with D possibly TRBD1 on 5 matching bases. V lost 1 base and J 1 base, leaving 10 bases between the germline ends. CDR3 length: 15 amino acids. Germline CDR1 and CDR2: SGHTA and FQGNSA.

The CDR3 is CASSYRGYSTGETQYF. CDR3 coding DNA: TGTGCCAGCAGTTACAGAGGATACAGCACAGGAGAGACCCAGTACTTC. The chain recombines TRBV6-5 with TRBJ2-5, with a possible D match to TRBD1 (5 bases). Germline V lookup: CDR1 MNHEY, CDR2 SVGAGI. The CDR3 totals 16 residues. Trimming cost V 2 bases and J 4 bases, with 17 bases left between them.

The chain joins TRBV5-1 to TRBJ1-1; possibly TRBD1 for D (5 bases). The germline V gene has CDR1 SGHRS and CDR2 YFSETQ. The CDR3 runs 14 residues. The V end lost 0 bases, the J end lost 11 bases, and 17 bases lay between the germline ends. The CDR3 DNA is TGCGCCAGCAGCTTGGGGGCGGGGGACGGGAAGGCTTTCTTT. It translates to CASSLGAGDGKAFF.

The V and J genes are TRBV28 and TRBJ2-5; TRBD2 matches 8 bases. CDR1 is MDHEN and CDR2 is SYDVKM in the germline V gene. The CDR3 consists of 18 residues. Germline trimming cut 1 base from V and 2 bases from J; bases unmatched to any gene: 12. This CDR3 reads CASSLYRPERGKQETQYF. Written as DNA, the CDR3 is TGTGCCAGCAGTTTATACCGCCCGGAGCGGGGGAAGCAAGAGACCCAGTACTTC.

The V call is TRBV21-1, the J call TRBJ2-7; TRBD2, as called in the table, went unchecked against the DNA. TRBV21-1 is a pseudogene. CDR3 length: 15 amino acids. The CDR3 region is CASSKRGVPSYEQYV. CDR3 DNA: TGTGCCAGCAGCAAACGGGGGGTCCCCTCCTACGAGCAGTACGTC.

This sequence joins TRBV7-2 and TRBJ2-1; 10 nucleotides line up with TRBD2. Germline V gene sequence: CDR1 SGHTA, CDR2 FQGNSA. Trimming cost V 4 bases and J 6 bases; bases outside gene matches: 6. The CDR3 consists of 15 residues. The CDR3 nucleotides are TGTGCCAGCAGCTCAGAGCGGGGGGGGATCAATGAGCAGTTCTTC. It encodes CASSSERGGINEQFF.

CDR3 sequence: CASSLDPRNTIYF. The DNA for the CDR3 is TGTGCCAGCAGCTTAGATCCTCGGAACACCATATATTTT. The chain joins TRBV7-9 to TRBJ1-3, with D uncertain. This CDR3 has 13 residues. Germline assignment: CDR1 SEHNR and CDR2 FQNEAQ (reference sequence). V lost 1 base and J 7 bases, leaving 8 bases between the germline ends.

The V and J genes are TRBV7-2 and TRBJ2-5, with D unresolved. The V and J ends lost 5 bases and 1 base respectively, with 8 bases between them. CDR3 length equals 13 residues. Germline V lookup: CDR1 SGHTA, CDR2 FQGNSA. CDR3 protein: CASSARVQETQYF. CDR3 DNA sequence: TGTGCCAGCAGCGCCCGGGTCCAAGAGACCCAGTACTTC.

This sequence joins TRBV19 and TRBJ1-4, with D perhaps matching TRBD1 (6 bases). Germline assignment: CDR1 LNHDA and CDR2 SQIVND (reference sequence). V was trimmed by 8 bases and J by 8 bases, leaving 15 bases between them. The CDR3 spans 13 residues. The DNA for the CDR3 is TGTGCCAGTTCCGCGGGGGCTGAGGAAAAACTGTTTTTT. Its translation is CASSAGAEEKLFF.

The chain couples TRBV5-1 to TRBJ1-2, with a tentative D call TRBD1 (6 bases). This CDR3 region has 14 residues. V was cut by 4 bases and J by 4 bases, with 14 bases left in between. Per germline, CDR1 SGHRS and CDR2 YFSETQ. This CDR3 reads CASSPQGQTYGYTF. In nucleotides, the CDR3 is TGCGCCAGCAGCCCCCAAGGACAGACCTATGGCTACACCTTC. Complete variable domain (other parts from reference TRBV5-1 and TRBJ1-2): KAGVTQTPRYLIKTRGQQVTLSCSPISGHRSVSWYQQTPGQGLQFLFEYFSETQRNKGNFPGRFSGRQFSNSRSEMNVSTLELGDSALYLCASSPQGQTYGYTFGSGTRLTVV.

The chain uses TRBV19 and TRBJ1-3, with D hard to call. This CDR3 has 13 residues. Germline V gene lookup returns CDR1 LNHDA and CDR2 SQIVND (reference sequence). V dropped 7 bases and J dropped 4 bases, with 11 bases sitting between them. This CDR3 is CASKGRSGNTIYF. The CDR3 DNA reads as TGTGCCAGTAAAGGGAGGTCGGGAAACACCATATATTTT.

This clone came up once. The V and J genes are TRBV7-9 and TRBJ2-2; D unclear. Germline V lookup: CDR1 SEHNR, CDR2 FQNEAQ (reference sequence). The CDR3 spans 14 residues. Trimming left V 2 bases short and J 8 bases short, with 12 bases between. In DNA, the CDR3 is TGTGCCAGCAGCTTACCGACTCAGCCGGGGGAGCTGTTTTTT. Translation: CASSLPTQPGELFF. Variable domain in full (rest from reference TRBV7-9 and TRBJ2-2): DTGVSQNPRHKITKRGQNVTFRCDPISEHNRLYWYRQTLGQGPEFLTYFQNEAQLEKSRLLSDRFSAERPKGSFSTLEIQRTEQGDSAMYLCASSLPTQPGELFFGEGSRLTVL.

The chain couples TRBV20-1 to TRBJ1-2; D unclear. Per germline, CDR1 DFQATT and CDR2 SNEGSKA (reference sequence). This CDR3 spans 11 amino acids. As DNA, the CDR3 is TGCAGGGCACCTTACAACTATGGCTACACCTTC. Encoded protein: CRAPYNYGYTF.

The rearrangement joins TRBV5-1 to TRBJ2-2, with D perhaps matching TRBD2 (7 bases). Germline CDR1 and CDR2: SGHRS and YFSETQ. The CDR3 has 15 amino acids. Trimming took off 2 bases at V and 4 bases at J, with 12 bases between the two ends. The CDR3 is CASSFRRGRTGELFF. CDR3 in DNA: TGCGCCAGCAGCTTCCGGCGGGGGCGCACCGGGGAGCTGTTTTTT. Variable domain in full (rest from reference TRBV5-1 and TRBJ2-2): KAGVTQTPRYLIKTRGQQVTLSCSPISGHRSVSWYQQTPGQGLQFLFEYFSETQRNKGNFPGRFSGRQFSNSRSEMNVSTLELGDSALYLCASSFRRGRTGELFFGEGSRLTVL.

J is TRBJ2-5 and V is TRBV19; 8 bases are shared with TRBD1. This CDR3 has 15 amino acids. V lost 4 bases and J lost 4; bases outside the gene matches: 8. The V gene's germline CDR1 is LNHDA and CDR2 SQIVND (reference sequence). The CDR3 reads CASSKAGGVGETQYF. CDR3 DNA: TGTGCCAGTAGTAAGGCAGGGGGCGTGGGAGAGACCCAGTACTTC.

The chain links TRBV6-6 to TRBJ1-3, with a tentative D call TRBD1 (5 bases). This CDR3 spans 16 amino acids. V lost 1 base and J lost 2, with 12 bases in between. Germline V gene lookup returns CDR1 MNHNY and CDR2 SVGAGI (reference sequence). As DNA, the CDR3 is TGTGCCAGCAGTTACTACACCTCAGGGACTGGAAACACCATATATTTT. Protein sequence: CASSYYTSGTGNTIYF.

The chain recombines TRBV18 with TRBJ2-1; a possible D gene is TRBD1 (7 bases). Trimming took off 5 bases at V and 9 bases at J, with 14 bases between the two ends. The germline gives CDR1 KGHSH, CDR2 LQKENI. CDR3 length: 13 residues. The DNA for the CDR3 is TGTGCCAGCTCATCCGGACAGGAGGGTGAGCAGTTCTTC. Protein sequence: CASSSGQEGEQFF.

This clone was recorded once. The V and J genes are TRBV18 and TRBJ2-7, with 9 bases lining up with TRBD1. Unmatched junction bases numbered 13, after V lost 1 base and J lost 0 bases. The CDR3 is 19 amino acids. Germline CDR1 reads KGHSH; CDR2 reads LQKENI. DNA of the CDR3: TGTGCCAGCTCACCACAGGAGGGACAGGGAATATTTAGCTCCTACGAGCAGTACGTC. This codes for CASSPQEGQGIFSSYEQYV.

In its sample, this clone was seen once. This CDR3 reads CASSFSGSNTEAFF. The CDR3 DNA reads TGTGCCAGCAGTTTTTCGGGGTCTAACACTGAAGCTTTCTTT. The chain combines TRBV11-3 with TRBJ1-1, with unresolved D. V was cut by 6 bases and J by 2 bases, with 13 bases left in between. This CDR3 is built from 14 residues. Germline CDR1 SGHNT, CDR2 YENEEA.

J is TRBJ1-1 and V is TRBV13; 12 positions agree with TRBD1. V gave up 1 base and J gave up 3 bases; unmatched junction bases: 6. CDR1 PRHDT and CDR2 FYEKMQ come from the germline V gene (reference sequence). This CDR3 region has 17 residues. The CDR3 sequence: CASSLVPGQGADTEAFF. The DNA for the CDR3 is TGTGCCAGCAGCTTAGTCCCGGGACAGGGGGCGGACACTGAAGCTTTCTTT.

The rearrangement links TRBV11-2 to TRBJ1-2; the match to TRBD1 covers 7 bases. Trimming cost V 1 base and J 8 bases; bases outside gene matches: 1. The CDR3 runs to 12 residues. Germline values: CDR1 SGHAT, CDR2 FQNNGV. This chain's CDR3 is CASSLGQGGYTF. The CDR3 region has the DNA TGTGCCAGCAGCTTAGGACAGGGAGGCTACACCTTC.

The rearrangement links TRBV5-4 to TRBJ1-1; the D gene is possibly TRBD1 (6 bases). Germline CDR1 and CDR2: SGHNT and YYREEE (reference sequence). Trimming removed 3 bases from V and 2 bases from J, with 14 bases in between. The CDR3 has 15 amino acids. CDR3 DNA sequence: TGTGCCAGCAGCTCTGGCGGACAGAGCAACACTGAAGCTTTCTTT. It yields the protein CASSSGGQSNTEAFF.

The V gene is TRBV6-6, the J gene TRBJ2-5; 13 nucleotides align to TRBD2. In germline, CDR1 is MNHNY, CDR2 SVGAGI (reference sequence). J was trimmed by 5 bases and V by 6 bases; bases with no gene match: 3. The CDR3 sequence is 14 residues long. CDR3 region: CASRGTSGAETQYF. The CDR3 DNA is TGTGCCAGCAGGGGGACTAGCGGGGCTGAGACCCAGTACTTC.